A single sample is the source of the 25 T cell receptor beta chains below, sequenced in a study of patients and donors after allogeneic stem cell transplantation. One entry per CDR3 protein results from TCRdb running MiXCR on the RT-PCR reads. The sample yields under 200,000 distinct CDR3 sequences, 25% to 35% seen once. The sample consisted of blood, either unsorted or a sorted T cell fraction (not recorded which). These TCRs come from a human donor who was either an allogeneic HSCT recipient or a stem cell or donor lymphocyte infusion donor (not recorded which). It is not recorded whose cells these are; they may come from a transplant donor.

This clonotype was picked up a small number of times. The genes are TRBV29-1 and TRBJ2-1; 9 bases are a match to TRBD2. CDR1 and CDR2 (germline): SQVTM, ANQGSEA. The CDR3 contains 16 residues. J lost 5 bases, V lost 1 base, and 9 bases had no gene match. CDR3 protein: CSVEGRWREGHNEQFF. The CDR3 coding sequence is TGCAGCGTTGAAGGGAGGTGGCGGGAGGGCCACAATGAGCAGTTCTTC.

This sequence joins TRBV29-1 and TRBJ2-1; D gene ambiguous. V dropped 4 bases and J dropped 0 bases, with 22 bases sitting between them. This CDR3 spans 18 amino acids. CDR1 is SQVTM and CDR2 is ANQGSEA in the germline V gene. The CDR3: CSVGVTEIKLSSYNEQFF. The CDR3 coding sequence is TGCAGCGTTGGAGTGACGGAGATTAAATTGAGCTCCTACAATGAGCAGTTCTTC.

This rearrangement joins TRBV20-1 to TRBJ1-5; a weak D match, TRBD1 (5 bases). Germline CDR1 and CDR2: DFQATT and SNEGSKA (reference sequence). V was shortened by 0 bases and J by 5 bases, with 11 bases between the two germline ends. CDR3 length: 14 amino acids. The CDR3 DNA reads as TGCAGTGCTAGAGAGAAGGGGCTTCATCAGCCCCAGCATTTT. Protein sequence: CSAREKGLHQPQHF.

The V and J genes are TRBV12-3 or TRBV12-4 and TRBJ1-2, with D possibly being TRBD1 (6 bases). This CDR3 spans 14 amino acids. V was pared by 6 bases and J by 8 bases, with 19 bases between. CDR3 coding DNA: TGTGCCAGCAGCTTGGGCGGGGGGCTCGGCGGCTACACCTTC. The encoded protein is CASSLGGGLGGYTF.

The chain carries TRBV11-2 and TRBJ2-3; no clear D. The CDR3 covers 13 residues. Deletions cut 0 bases from V and 3 bases from J, with 4 bases between. Germline V gives CDR1 SGHAT, CDR2 FQNNGV. CDR3 residues: CASSLDITDTQYF. The DNA for the CDR3 is TGTGCCAGCAGCTTAGATATTACAGATACGCAGTATTTT.

This clonotype occurred a few times. The chain couples TRBV6-5 to TRBJ2-7; no clear D gene. Germline values: CDR1 MNHEY, CDR2 SVGAGI. V shed 0 bases and J shed 6 bases, with 6 bases lying between them. The CDR3 has 12 residues. The CDR3 loop is CASSYSLGEQYF. The CDR3 DNA reads as TGTGCCAGCAGTTACTCTCTTGGCGAGCAGTACTTC.

The V gene is TRBV20-1, the J gene TRBJ1-5, with 8 bases aligning to TRBD1. The J segment lost 3 bases and the V segment lost 0 bases, leaving 7 bases of the junction unmatched. The CDR3 runs to 16 residues. The germline V gene encodes CDR1 DFQATT and CDR2 SNEGSKA (reference sequence). The CDR3 nucleotides are TGCAGTGCTAGAGATCGGGCACAGGGGGTCAATCAGCCCCAGCATTTT. It specifies CSARDRAQGVNQPQHF.

The genes are TRBV5-1 and TRBJ2-3; D is uncertain. The CDR3 is made up of 13 amino acids. Per the germline V gene, CDR1 is SGHRS and CDR2 is YFSETQ. V dropped 4 bases and J dropped 6 bases, with 12 bases sitting between them. The DNA of the CDR3 is TGCGCCAGCAGCCCCCTTCGGGCTGATACGCAGTATTTT. Amino acid sequence: CASSPLRADTQYF.

This chain connects TRBV29-1 to TRBJ1-2, with a possible D match to TRBD1 (5 bases). V lost 4 bases, J lost 3 bases, and 15 bases lay in between. CDR3 length: 14 amino acids. Germline CDR1 reads SQVTM; CDR2 reads ANQGSEA. DNA of the CDR3: TGCAGCGTTGTGGGGGTCGGGACGGACTATGGCTACACCTTC. Its translation is CSVVGVGTDYGYTF.

This clonotype came up a few times. Relative to the germline gene, one junction end is altered; a read error may explain this. The V and J genes are TRBV7-7 and TRBJ2-7; a weak D match, TRBD2 (5 bases). CDR3 size: 15 residues. The germline gives CDR1 SSHAT, CDR2 FNYEAQ (reference sequence). CDR3 sequence reads: CASSLRAGSSYEQYF. The DNA for the CDR3 is TGTGCTAGCAGCTTACGCGCGGGTAGCTCCTACGAGCAGTACTTC.

The genes are TRBV20-1 and TRBJ2-7, with D possibly TRBD2 on 5 matching bases. Germline V gives CDR1 DFQATT, CDR2 SNEGSKA (reference sequence). The ends were cut back, 5 bases at V and 1 base at J, with 12 bases in the middle. The CDR3 is 13 amino acids. The CDR3 reads CSAVSGLSYEQYF. Written as DNA, the CDR3 is TGCAGTGCTGTCAGCGGTCTTTCCTACGAGCAGTACTTC.

This chain joins TRBV6-2 or TRBV6-3 and TRBJ2-3; TRBD2 might be the D (5 bases). The length of the CDR3 is 15 residues. Germline CDR1 reads MNHEY; CDR2 reads SVGEGT. V lost 4 bases and J 9 bases, leaving 20 bases between the germline ends. The DNA for the CDR3 is TGTGCCAGCAGTTTCACGCTCCAGAGGGCCAAGACGCAGTATTTT. It is translated as CASSFTLQRAKTQYF.

This clonotype is judged medium-sized. The junction shows a germline mismatch at one end, possibly a read error. V and J are TRBV5-1 and TRBJ1-1; 10 nucleotides agree with TRBD1. The CDR3 is made up of 13 amino acids. The germline V gene encodes CDR1 SGHRS and CDR2 YFSETQ. CDR3 region: CASSSGQGTEAFF. The CDR3 nucleotides read TGTGCCAGCAGTTCGGGACAGGGGACTGAAGCTTTCTTT. Filled out from reference TRBV5-1 and TRBJ1-1, the complete variable domain reads KAGVTQTPRYLIKTRGQQVTLSCSPISGHRSVSWYQQTPGQGLQFLFEYFSETQRNKGNFPGRFSGRQFSNSRSEMNVSTLELGDSALYLCASSSGQGTEAFFGQGTRLTVV.

This clonotype was seen a handful of times. The rearrangement links TRBV24-1 to TRBJ1-5, with 7 nucleotides matching TRBD1. Trimming removed 7 bases from V and 8 bases from J; junction bases left unmatched: 7. This CDR3 region has 13 residues. Germline CDR1 and CDR2: KGHDR and SFDVKD. Written as DNA, the CDR3 is TGTGCCACCAGACAGGGGTGCCAAAAGCCCCAGCATTTT. It encodes CATRQGCQKPQHF.

This clonotype was observed many times. The chain has TRBV12-3 or TRBV12-4 and TRBJ1-1; D remains ambiguous. Trimming removed 5 bases at V and 0 bases at J, with 7 bases between. The CDR3 runs to 13 residues. CDR3 amino acids: CASSPPVNTEAFF. In DNA, the CDR3 is TGTGCCAGCAGTCCACCGGTGAACACTGAAGCTTTCTTT.

This clonotype was seen more than once but under ten times. The chain combines TRBV18 with TRBJ1-1; D possibly corresponds to TRBD1 (5 bases). Looked up from germline, CDR1 is KGHSH and CDR2 is LQKENI. This CDR3 region has 15 residues. V lost 1 base and J lost 3, with 12 bases in between. CDR3 nucleotides: TGTGCCAGCTCACCACTCCGGGGCTGGGACACTGAAGCTTTCTTT. Its translation: CASSPLRGWDTEAFF.

The chain links TRBV7-9 to TRBJ2-7; 13 bases fit TRBD2. The germline gives CDR1 SEHNR, CDR2 FQNEAQ (reference sequence). CDR3 length: 17 residues. Trimming took 4 bases from V and 0 from J; bases not matched to a gene: 6. In DNA form, the CDR3 reads TGTGCCAGCAGCTCCGGGACTAGCGGGAAAAGCTCCTACGAGCAGTACTTC. Translating it yields CASSSGTSGKSSYEQYF.

The CDR3 reads CASSYSGGAGGYTF. The CDR3 nucleotides read TGTGCCAGCAGTTACTCTGGAGGGGCGGGTGGCTACACCTTC. The V call is TRBV6-6, the J call TRBJ1-2, with a possible D match to TRBD1 (5 bases). V was cut by 0 bases and J by 7 bases, with 12 bases left in between. This CDR3 spans 14 amino acids. Germline V gene lookup returns CDR1 MNHNY and CDR2 SVGAGI (reference sequence).

The chain carries TRBV29-1 and TRBJ2-7, with unresolved D. Germline CDR1 reads SQVTM; CDR2 reads ANQGSEA. The V and J ends lost 0 bases and 3 bases respectively, with 3 bases between them. CDR3 length: 11 residues. This CDR3 reads CSVEDSYEQYF. The CDR3 nucleotides read TGCAGCGTTGAAGACAGCTACGAGCAGTACTTC.

V and J are TRBV10-3 and TRBJ2-2; 9 bases agree with TRBD2. The CDR3 extends over 15 amino acids. V was clipped by 2 bases and J by 7 bases; unmatched bases: 5. Germline values: CDR1 ENHRY, CDR2 SYGVKD. In DNA, the CDR3 is TGTGCCATCAGTGAGCCTAGCGGGAACGGCGGGGAGCTGTTTTTT. It translates to CAISEPSGNGGELFF.

This clonotype was picked up many times. The chain employs TRBV27 and TRBJ1-2; D is possibly TRBD1 (6 bases). This CDR3 comprises 15 residues. The V end lost 2 bases, the J end lost 4 bases, and 14 bases lay between the germline ends. Germline CDR1 is MNHEY and CDR2 is SMNVEV (reference sequence). CDR3 residues: CASSLRSGALYGYTF. CDR3 DNA: TGTGCCAGCAGTTTAAGGTCAGGGGCACTCTATGGCTACACCTTC.

This clonotype was seen ten or more times. The chain uses TRBV4-3 and TRBJ1-2; D is undetermined. Per germline, CDR1 LGHNA and CDR2 YSLEER. CDR3 length equals 15 residues. Trimming removed 3 bases at V and 5 bases at J, with 16 bases between. CDR3 residues: CASSHLGGTLYGYTF. The CDR3 bases are TGCGCCAGCAGCCACCTGGGCGGAACGCTTTATGGCTACACCTTC.

This clonotype was detected a few times. The V and J genes are TRBV10-3 and TRBJ1-6; 7 bases align to TRBD1. CDR1 ENHRY and CDR2 SYGVKD come from the germline V gene. Trimming cost V 6 bases and J 7 bases; bases outside gene matches: 6. CDR3 length: 14 amino acids. The CDR3: CAIRRGPENSPLHF. In DNA, the CDR3 is TGTGCCATCAGAAGGGGGCCGGAGAATTCACCCCTCCACTTT.

The chain uses TRBV27 and TRBJ2-7, with TRBD2 matching 12 bases. The CDR3 covers 16 residues. V shed 5 bases and J 1 base; nucleotides not matched to a gene: 6. Germline V lookup: CDR1 MNHEY, CDR2 SMNVEV (reference sequence). The CDR3 DNA follows: TGTGCCAGCAGTAAGGCGGGGACTAGCGGGTCCTACGAGCAGTACTTC. It yields the protein CASSKAGTSGSYEQYF.

This rearrangement joins TRBV29-1 to TRBJ2-5, with 7 bases fitting TRBD1. This CDR3 has 13 amino acids. Germline V gene data show CDR1 as SQVTM and CDR2 as ANQGSEA. CDR3 DNA: TGCATGGCAGGGGGTGTGATGAGGGAGACCCAGTACTTC. Protein product: CMAGGVMRETQYF.